The 2 T cell receptor beta chains in this list originate from one sample, sequenced in a study of blood T cell repertoires in COVID-19. Profiled with immunoSEQ multiplex PCR; TCRdb holds only in-frame clones, not every one. The sample holds roughly 100,000 clones, roughly 79% seen once. Sequencing was carried out using peripheral blood. The source of these receptors is an elderly woman with acute or convalescent COVID-19.

The chain employs TRBV6-6 and TRBJ1-4; no definite D call. V was cut by 3 bases and J by 8 bases, with 13 bases left in between. Germline-derived CDR1 and CDR2 are MNHNY and SVGAGI (reference sequence). CDR3 length: 14 amino acids. The CDR3: CASSYGEMGEKLFF. CDR3 coding DNA: TGTGCCAGCAGTTATGGCGAGATGGGCGAAAAACTGTTTTTT.

The V gene is TRBV5-1, the J gene TRBJ1-1; a weak D match, TRBD1 (5 bases). The germline V gene has CDR1 SGHRS and CDR2 YFSETQ. Trimming took 4 bases from V and 1 from J, leaving 11 bases between them. The length of the CDR3 is 14 residues. As DNA, the CDR3 is TGCGCCAGCAGCAGATGGGGGGAGAACACTGAAGCTTTCTTT. It specifies CASSRWGENTEAFF.